This T cell receptor beta chain originates from a study of blood T cell repertoires in COVID-19. Study overall: The United States, Italy and Spain supplied acute and convalescent COVID-19 samples. T cells, B-cell-depleted T cells, or PBMCs supplied cDNA or gDNA.

V shed 5 bases, J shed 3 bases, and the junction held 9 bases outside the gene matches. The germline V gene has CDR1 MNHEY and CDR2 SMNVEV (reference sequence). This CDR3 has 15 amino acids. In the original workflow: Reference gene primer amplification yielded estimated nucleated cell counts. The table came from immunoSEQ multiplex PCR; TCRdb's copy has only in-frame clones and leaves some out. The V and J calls and clone size come from that table; D and trimming were worked out from the DNA. Of about 250,000 clones in the sample, around 82% were seen once. The clonotype originates from a man aged 80 or over with acute or convalescent COVID-19. Sequencing was performed on peripheral blood. V usage is TRBV27 and J usage is TRBJ1-2; 7 positions agree with TRBD1. In DNA form, the CDR3 reads TGTGCCAGCAGTCTCAGTTTGGGACAGTACTATGGCTACACCTTC. Its protein product is CASSLSLGQYYGYTF.